This TCR beta chain was sequenced in a study of shared clonotypes between healthy human individuals. CD4+ cells were split into CD45RA+ naive and CD45RA-negative memory subsets. Germline CDR1 reads MDHEN; CDR2 reads SYDVKM. The CDR3 has 16 amino acids. V lost 6 bases to trimming and J lost 2 bases, with 17 bases between them. Produced via immunoSEQ multiplex PCR; TCRdb's table is partial and in-frame only. The sample holds around 1,100,000 clones, around 77% seen once. The V call is TRBV28, the J call TRBJ2-1, with TRBD2 as a possible D gene (5 bases). Sequencing used memory CD4+ T cells from PBMCs. Noted subset: CD45RA-negative fraction. The TCR sequence derives from a man between 18 and 35 years old in good health. Some clones in this sample may be carry-over from other donors' samples. CDR3 region: CASRGVTSDAYNEQFF. DNA of the CDR3: TGTGCCAGCAGGGGAGTAACATCGGACGCCTACAATGAGCAGTTCTTC.